This T cell receptor (beta chain) comes out of a study of blood T cell repertoires in COVID-19. The protocol was immunoSEQ multiplex PCR, while the TCRdb copy is restricted to in-frame clones and leaves out a portion. The profile shows roughly 96,000 clones, about four fifths of them singletons. The germline CDR1 and CDR2 sequences are SGDLS and YYNGEE. Trimming removed 0 bases at V and 6 bases at J, with 10 bases between. The CDR3 is made up of 15 amino acids. The receptor was derived from an elderly man with acute or convalescent COVID-19. The chain couples TRBV9 to TRBJ2-6; possibly TRBD1 for D (5 bases). The sequenced sample was peripheral blood. This chain's CDR3 is CASSVGGQAANVLTF. The CDR3 DNA sequence: TGTGCCAGCAGCGTAGGGGGCCAGGCGGCCAACGTCCTGACTTTC.